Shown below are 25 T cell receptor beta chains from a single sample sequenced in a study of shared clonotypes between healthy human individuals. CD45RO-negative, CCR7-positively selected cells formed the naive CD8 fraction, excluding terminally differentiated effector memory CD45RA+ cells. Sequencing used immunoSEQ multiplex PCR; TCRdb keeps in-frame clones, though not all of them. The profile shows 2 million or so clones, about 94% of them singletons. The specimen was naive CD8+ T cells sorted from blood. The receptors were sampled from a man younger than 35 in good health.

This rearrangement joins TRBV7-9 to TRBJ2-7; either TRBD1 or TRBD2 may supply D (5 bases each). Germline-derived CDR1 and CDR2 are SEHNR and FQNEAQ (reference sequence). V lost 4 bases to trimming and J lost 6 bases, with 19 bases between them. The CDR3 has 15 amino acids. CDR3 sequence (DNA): TGTGCCAGCAGCTACTCGGGTCTTACGGGGACCGAGCAGTACTTC. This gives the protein CASSYSGLTGTEQYF.

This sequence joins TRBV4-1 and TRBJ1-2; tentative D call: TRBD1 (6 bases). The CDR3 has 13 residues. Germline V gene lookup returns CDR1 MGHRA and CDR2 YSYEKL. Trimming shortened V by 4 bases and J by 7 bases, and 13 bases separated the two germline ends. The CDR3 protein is CASSPTAGVGYTF. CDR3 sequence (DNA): TGCGCCAGCAGCCCCACAGCAGGGGTTGGCTACACCTTC.

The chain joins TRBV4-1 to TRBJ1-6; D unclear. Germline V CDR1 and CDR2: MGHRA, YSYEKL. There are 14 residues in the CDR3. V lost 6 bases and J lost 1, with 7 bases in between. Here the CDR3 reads CASRVQSYNSPLHF. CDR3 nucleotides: TGCGCCAGCAGGGTGCAGTCCTATAATTCACCCCTCCACTTT.

The CDR3 DNA reads as TGTGCCAGCAGCCAGAGGAGCGGAAATAATTACCGCTCCTACAATGAGCAGTTCTTC. Translated, it gives CASSQRSGNNYRSYNEQFF. The chain carries TRBV7-2 and TRBJ2-1; weak D call: TRBD2 (5 bases). From germline, CDR1 is SGHTA and CDR2 FQGNSA. The CDR3 contains 19 residues. With 5 bases removed from V and 0 bases from J, the gap between germline ends came to 23 bases. Full variable domain (rest looked up from reference TRBV7-2 and TRBJ2-1): GAGVSQSPSNKVTEKGKDVELRCDPISGHTALYWYRQSLGQGLEFLIYFQGNSAPDKSGLPSDRFSAERTGGSVSTLTIQRTQQEDSAVYLCASSQRSGNNYRSYNEQFFGPGTRLTVL.

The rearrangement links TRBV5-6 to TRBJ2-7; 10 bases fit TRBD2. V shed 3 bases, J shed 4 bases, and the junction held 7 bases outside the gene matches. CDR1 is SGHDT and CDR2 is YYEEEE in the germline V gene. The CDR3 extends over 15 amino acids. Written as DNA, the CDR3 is TGTGCCAGCAGCTCCAGCGGGAGGGCAAGGTACGAGCAGTACTTC. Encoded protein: CASSSSGRARYEQYF.

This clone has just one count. The CDR3 DNA follows: TGTGCCAGCAGCTTATGGACAGGGACGCACACTGAAGCTTTCTTT. It specifies CASSLWTGTHTEAFF. This chain uses TRBV7-9 with TRBJ1-1; 8 nucleotides agree with TRBD1. The trim removed 2 bases at V and 3 bases at J, leaving 5 bases unmatched. The CDR3 length is 15 residues. Germline CDR1 SEHNR, CDR2 FQNEAQ (reference sequence).

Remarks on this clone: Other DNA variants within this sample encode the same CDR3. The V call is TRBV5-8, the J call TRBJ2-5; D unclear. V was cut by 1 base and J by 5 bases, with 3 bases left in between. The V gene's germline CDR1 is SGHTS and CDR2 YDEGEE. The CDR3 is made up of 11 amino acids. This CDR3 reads CASSLTETQYF. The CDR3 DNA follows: TGTGCCAGCAGCTTGACGGAGACCCAGTACTTC.

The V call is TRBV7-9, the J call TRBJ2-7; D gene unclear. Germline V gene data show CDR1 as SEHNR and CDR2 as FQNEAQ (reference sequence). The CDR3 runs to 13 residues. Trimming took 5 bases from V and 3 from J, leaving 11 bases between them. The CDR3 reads CASSPDLDYEQYF. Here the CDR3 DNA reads TGTGCCAGCAGCCCCGACCTCGACTACGAGCAGTACTTC.

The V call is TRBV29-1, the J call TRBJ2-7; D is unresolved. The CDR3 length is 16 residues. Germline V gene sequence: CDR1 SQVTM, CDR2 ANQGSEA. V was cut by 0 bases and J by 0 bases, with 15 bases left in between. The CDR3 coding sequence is TGCAGCGTTGAAGATCCGTGGGATGAAAACTCCTACGAGCAGTACTTC. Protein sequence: CSVEDPWDENSYEQYF.

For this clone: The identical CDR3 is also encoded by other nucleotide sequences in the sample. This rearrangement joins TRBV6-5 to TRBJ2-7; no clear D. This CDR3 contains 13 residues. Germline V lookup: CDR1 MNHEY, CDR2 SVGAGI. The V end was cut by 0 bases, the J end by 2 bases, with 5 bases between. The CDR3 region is CASSYSSAYEQYF. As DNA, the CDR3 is TGTGCCAGCAGTTACTCGTCTGCCTACGAGCAGTACTTC.

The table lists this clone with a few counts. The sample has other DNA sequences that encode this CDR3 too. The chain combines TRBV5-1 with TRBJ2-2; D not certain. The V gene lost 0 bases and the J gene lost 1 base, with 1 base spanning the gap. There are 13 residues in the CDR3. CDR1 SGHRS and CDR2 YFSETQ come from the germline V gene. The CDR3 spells CASSLGNTGELFF. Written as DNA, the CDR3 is TGCGCCAGCAGCTTGGGGAACACCGGGGAGCTGTTTTTT.

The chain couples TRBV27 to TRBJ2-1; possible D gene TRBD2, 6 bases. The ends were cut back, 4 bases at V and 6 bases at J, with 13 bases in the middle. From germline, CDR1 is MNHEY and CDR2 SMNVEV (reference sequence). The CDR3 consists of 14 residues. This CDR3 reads CASSSRDGFNEQFF. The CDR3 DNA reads TGTGCCAGCAGTTCGCGGGACGGATTCAATGAGCAGTTCTTC.

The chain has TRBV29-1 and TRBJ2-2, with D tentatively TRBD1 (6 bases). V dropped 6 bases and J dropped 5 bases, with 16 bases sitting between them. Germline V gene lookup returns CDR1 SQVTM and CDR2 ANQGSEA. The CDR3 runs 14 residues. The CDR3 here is CSVAGDSLTGELFF. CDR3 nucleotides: TGCAGCGTGGCAGGGGATAGCCTAACCGGGGAGCTGTTTTTT.

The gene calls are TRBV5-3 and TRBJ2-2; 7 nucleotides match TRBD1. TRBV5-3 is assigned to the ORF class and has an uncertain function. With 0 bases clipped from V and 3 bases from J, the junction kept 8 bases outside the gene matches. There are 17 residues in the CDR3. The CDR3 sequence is CARSLGTPGQYTGELFF. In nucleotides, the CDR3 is TGTGCCAGAAGCTTGGGAACCCCGGGACAGTACACCGGGGAGCTGTTTTTT.

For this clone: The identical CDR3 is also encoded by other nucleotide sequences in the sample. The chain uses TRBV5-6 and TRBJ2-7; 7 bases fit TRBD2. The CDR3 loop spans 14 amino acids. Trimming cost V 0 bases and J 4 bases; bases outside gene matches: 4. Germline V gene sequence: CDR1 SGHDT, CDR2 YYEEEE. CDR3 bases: TGTGCCAGCAGCTTGGAAGGGGAGGGGTACGAGCAGTACTTC. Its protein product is CASSLEGEGYEQYF.

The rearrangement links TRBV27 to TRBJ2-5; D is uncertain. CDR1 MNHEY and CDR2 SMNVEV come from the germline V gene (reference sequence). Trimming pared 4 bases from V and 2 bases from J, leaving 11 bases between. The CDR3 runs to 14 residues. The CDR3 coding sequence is TGTGCCAGCAGTTCACGCAGCCAACAAGAGACCCAGTACTTC. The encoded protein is CASSSRSQQETQYF.

CDR3 loop: CASSLGGTGLYYGYTF. The CDR3 DNA reads as TGTGCCAGCAGCTTAGGAGGGACAGGGCTCTACTATGGCTACACCTTC. The chain recombines TRBV11-2 with TRBJ1-2; 9 bases are shared with TRBD1. Germline CDR1 and CDR2: SGHAT and FQNNGV. The trim removed 1 base at V and 3 bases at J, leaving 6 bases unmatched. This CDR3 is built from 16 residues.

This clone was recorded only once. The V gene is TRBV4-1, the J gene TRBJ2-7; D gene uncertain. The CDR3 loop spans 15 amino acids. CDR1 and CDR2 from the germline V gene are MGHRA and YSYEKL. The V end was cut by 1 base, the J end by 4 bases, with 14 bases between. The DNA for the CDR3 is TGCGCCAGCAGCCAAGTGGTCCAGGCACCGTACGAGCAGTACTTC. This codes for CASSQVVQAPYEQYF.

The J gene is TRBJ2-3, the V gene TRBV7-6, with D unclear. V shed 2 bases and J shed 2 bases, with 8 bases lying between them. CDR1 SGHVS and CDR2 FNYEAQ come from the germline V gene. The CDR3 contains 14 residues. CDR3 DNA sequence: TGTGCCAGCAGCTTAATTGGGCCCACAGATACGCAGTATTTT. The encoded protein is CASSLIGPTDTQYF.

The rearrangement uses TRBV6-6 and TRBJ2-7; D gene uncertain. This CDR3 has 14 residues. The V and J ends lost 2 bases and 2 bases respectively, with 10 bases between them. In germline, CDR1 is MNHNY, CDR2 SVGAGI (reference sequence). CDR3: CASSYPAGTYEQYF. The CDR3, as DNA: TGTGCCAGCAGTTACCCTGCCGGTACCTACGAGCAGTACTTC.

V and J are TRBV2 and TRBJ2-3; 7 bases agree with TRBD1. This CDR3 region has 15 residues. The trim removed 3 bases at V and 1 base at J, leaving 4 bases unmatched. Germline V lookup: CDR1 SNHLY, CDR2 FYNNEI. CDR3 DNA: TGTGCCAGCAGTGATGAGGGGGCAGGCACAGATACGCAGTATTTT. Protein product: CASSDEGAGTDTQYF.

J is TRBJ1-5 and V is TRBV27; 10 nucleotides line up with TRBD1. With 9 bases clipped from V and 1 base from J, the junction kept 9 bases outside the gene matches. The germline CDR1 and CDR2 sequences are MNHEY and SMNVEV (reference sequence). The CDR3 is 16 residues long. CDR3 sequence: CASRQGADLSNQPQHF. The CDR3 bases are TGTGCCAGTCGACAGGGGGCCGACTTGAGCAATCAGCCCCAGCATTTT.

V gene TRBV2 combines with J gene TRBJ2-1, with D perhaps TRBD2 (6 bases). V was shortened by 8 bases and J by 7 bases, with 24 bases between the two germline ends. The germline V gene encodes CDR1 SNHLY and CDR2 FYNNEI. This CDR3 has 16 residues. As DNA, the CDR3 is TGTGCCAGCGCTGATCCTGGGGGGACCCCGCGGAATGAGCAGTTCTTC. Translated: CASADPGGTPRNEQFF. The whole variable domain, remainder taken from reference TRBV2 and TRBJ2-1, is EPEVTQTPSHQVTQMGQEVILRCVPISNHLYFYWYRQILGQKVEFLVSFYNNEISEKSEIFDDQFSVERPDGSNFTLKIRSTKLEDSAMYFCASADPGGTPRNEQFFGPGTRLTVL.

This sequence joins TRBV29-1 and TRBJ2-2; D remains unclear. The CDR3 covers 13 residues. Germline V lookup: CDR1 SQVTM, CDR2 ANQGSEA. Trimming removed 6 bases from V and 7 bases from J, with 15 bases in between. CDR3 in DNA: TGCAGCGTACCTAAAGGGTTGGGCGGGGAGCTGTTTTTT. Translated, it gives CSVPKGLGGELFF.

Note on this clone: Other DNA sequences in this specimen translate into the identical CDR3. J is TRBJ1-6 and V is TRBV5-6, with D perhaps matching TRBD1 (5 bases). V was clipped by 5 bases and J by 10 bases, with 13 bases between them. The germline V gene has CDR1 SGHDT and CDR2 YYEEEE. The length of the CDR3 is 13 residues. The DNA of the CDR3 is TGTGCCAGCAGTTTCCAGGGAGGATCACCCCTCCACTTT. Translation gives CASSFQGGSPLHF.